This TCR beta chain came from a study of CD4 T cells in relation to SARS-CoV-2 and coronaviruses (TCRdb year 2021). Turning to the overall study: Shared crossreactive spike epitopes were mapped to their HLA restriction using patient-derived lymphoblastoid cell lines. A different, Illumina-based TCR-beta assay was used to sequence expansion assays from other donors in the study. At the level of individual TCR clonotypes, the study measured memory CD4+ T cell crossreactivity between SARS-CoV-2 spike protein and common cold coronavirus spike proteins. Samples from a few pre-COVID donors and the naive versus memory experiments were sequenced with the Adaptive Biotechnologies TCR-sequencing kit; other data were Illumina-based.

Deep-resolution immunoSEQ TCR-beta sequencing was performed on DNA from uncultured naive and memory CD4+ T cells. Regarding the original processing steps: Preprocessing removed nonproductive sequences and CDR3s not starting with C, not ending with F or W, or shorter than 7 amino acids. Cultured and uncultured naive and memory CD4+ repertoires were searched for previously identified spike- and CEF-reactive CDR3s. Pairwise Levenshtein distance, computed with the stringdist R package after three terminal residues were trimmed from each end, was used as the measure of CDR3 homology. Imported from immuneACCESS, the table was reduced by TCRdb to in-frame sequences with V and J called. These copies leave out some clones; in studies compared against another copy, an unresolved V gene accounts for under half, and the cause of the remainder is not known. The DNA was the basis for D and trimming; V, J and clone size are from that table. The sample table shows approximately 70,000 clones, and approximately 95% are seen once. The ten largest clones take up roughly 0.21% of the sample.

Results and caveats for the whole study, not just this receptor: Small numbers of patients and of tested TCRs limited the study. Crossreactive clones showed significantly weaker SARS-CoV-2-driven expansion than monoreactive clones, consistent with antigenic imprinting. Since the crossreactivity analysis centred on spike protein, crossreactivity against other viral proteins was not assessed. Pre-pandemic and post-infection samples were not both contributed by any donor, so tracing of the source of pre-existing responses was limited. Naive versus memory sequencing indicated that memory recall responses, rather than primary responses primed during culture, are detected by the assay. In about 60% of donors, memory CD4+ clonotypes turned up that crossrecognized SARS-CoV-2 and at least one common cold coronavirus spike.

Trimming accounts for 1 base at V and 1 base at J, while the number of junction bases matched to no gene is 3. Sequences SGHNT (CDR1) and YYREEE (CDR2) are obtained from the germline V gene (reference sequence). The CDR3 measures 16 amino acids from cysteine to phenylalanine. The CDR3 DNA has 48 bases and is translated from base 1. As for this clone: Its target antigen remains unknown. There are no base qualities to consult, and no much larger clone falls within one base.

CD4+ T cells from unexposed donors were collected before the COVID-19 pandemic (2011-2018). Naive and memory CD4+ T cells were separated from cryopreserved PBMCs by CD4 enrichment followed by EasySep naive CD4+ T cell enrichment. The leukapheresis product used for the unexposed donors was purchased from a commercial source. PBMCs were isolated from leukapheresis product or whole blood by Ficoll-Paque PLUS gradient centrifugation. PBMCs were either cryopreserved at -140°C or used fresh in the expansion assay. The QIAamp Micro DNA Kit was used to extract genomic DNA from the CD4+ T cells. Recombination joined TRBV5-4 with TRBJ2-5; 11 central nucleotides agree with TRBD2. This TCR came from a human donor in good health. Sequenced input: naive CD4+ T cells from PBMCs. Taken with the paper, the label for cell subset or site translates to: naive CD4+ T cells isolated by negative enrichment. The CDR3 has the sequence CASSLPSGGPQETQYF. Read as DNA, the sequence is TGTGCCAGCAGCTTGCCTAGCGGGGGGCCCCAAGAGACCCAGTACTTC.